These 17 T cell receptor beta chains came from one sample sequenced in a study of blood T cells in healthy people across ages. Through a sample-barcoded 5' primer and a J-beta primer mix, a second PCR was run for roughly 7 to 11 cycles. TCRdb fed the 5' RACE reads into MiXCR, producing one record per CDR3 protein. The sample shows about 400,000 distinct CDR3 sequences, roughly half of them seen only once. Sequencing used blood. The receptors were gathered from a man in his 60s in good health.

The J gene is TRBJ2-7, the V gene TRBV25-1, with 9 bases lining up with TRBD2. Trimming at V came to 0 bases and at J to 6 bases, leaving 6 bases not matched to a gene. CDR3 length equals 15 residues. The germline CDR1 and CDR2 sequences are MGHDK and SYGVNS. The CDR3 reads CASSEYGGRASEQYF. The CDR3 DNA follows: TGTGCCAGCAGTGAATACGGCGGGAGGGCCTCCGAGCAGTACTTC.

CDR3 sequence: CASSRPGRRGEKLFF. The DNA for the CDR3 is TGTGCCAGCAGCCGACCGGGACGGCGAGGTGAAAAACTGTTTTTT. The chain has TRBV3-1 and TRBJ1-4, with TRBD1 as a possible D gene (5 bases). Germline V gives CDR1 LGHDT, CDR2 YNNKEL (reference sequence). This CDR3 is 15 amino acids long. V was trimmed by 4 bases and J by 7 bases, leaving 16 bases between them. The variable domain in full, completed from reference TRBV3-1 and TRBJ1-4, reads DTAVSQTPKYLVTQMGNDKSIKCEQNLGHDTMYWYKQDSKKFLKIMFSYNNKELIINETVPNRFSPKSPDKAHLNLHINSLELGDSAVYFCASSRPGRRGEKLFFGSGTQLSVL.

This sequence joins TRBV2 and TRBJ2-7; TRBD1 matches 12 bases. The junction had 6 bases not matched to a gene; V was cut back by 5 bases and J by 4 bases. The CDR3 sequence is 15 residues long. Germline values: CDR1 SNHLY, CDR2 FYNNEI. CDR3 in amino acids: CASSNRDRGQYEQYF. CDR3 coding DNA: TGTGCCAGCAGTAATAGGGACAGGGGGCAATACGAGCAGTACTTC.

This chain uses TRBV3-1 with TRBJ2-7; TRBD2 matches 9 bases. Germline CDR1 and CDR2: LGHDT and YNNKEL (reference sequence). V was pared by 4 bases and J by 2 bases, with 6 bases of the junction left unmatched. The CDR3 covers 15 residues. The CDR3 reads CASSLASGITYEQYF. The CDR3 DNA reads TGTGCCAGCAGCCTAGCTAGCGGGATTACCTACGAGCAGTACTTC.

The rearrangement joins TRBV20-1 to TRBJ2-1; tentatively, D is TRBD1 (5 bases). CDR1 is DFQATT and CDR2 is SNEGSKA in the germline V gene (reference sequence). Deletions cut 3 bases from V and 7 bases from J, with 16 bases between. This CDR3 is 14 amino acids long. CDR3 sequence: CSASVMGLKNEQFF. CDR3 in DNA: TGCAGTGCTAGTGTCATGGGGCTAAAGAATGAGCAGTTCTTC.

This rearrangement joins TRBV6-5 to TRBJ2-5; 10 bases match TRBD2. This CDR3 has 14 residues. The V segment lost 10 bases and the J segment 11 bases; nucleotides outside the gene matches: 16. Germline loops: CDR1 MNHEY, CDR2 SVGAGI. The CDR3 DNA reads as TGTGCCACCCGAGATAGCGGGGGGAGGGATGAGCAGTACTTC. Translation: CATRDSGGRDEQYF.

Of note for this clonotype: With a much larger clone just one base away, this may be a read error. This chain joins TRBV4-3 and TRBJ1-4; 7 bases fit TRBD1. Germline V gives CDR1 LGHNA, CDR2 YSLEER. This CDR3 region has 15 residues. V lost 4 bases, J lost 8 bases, and 10 bases stayed unmatched. CDR3 nucleotide sequence: TGCGCCAGCAGCCGGGACGCTAGAGGGGGCGAAAAACTGTTTTTT. Protein: CASSRDARGGEKLFF.

The chain carries TRBV20-1 and TRBJ2-3; D possibly matches TRBD1 or TRBD2 (5 bases each). V lost 0 bases, J lost 2 bases, and 12 bases lay in between. Germline V CDR1 and CDR2: DFQATT, SNEGSKA (reference sequence). CDR3 size: 15 residues. The CDR3 nucleotides are TGCAGTGCTAGAGACACGGGACGGCTCACAGATACGCAGTATTTT. This codes for CSARDTGRLTDTQYF.

The table lists this clonotype with a few counts. This chain links TRBV6-6 with TRBJ2-7, with D tentatively TRBD2 (5 bases). V gave up 6 bases and J gave up 1 base, with 16 bases separating them. The length of the CDR3 is 15 residues. The germline V gene has CDR1 MNHNY and CDR2 SVGAGI (reference sequence). The CDR3 sequence is CASRNPGLKSYEQYF. The CDR3 nucleotides are TGTGCCAGCAGGAATCCCGGACTGAAATCCTACGAGCAGTACTTC.

The V and J genes are TRBV5-1 and TRBJ2-1; 7 positions agree with TRBD2. V lost 0 bases, J lost 8 bases, and 5 bases stayed unmatched. CDR1 and CDR2 (germline): SGHRS, YFSETQ. The CDR3 length is 14 residues. The CDR3 DNA follows: TGCGCCAGCAGCTTGGAGCGGGAATGGGATGAGCAGTTCTTC. This gives the protein CASSLEREWDEQFF.

V gene TRBV29-1 combines with J gene TRBJ1-2, with 8 positions matching TRBD1. Germline V gene lookup returns CDR1 SQVTM and CDR2 ANQGSEA. The CDR3 is 13 residues long. Trimming removed 4 bases from V and 7 bases from J; junction bases left unmatched: 8. The CDR3 protein is CSVGAGGGSGYTF. The CDR3 nucleotides are TGCAGCGTTGGAGCAGGGGGCGGCAGTGGCTACACCTTC.

This clonotype has a count of ten or more. The V gene is TRBV27, the J gene TRBJ2-3, with 7 bases lining up with TRBD1. The CDR3 contains 14 residues. Germline V gene data show CDR1 as MNHEY and CDR2 as SMNVEV (reference sequence). Trimming cost V 8 bases and J 2 bases; bases outside gene matches: 7. CDR3 sequence (DNA): TGTGCCAGCCTCCCGGACAGGACCACAGATACGCAGTATTTT. The encoded protein is CASLPDRTTDTQYF.

The V gene is TRBV7-9, the J gene TRBJ2-5, with 8 bases identical to TRBD2. This CDR3 is built from 15 residues. CDR1 and CDR2 from the germline V gene are SEHNR and FQNEAQ (reference sequence). After removal of 5 bases from V and 2 bases from J, the junction contained 7 bases not matched to a gene. The CDR3 nucleotides read TGTGCCAGCAGCGCGCGGGGGGTCCCTCAAGAGACCCAGTACTTC. This translates into CASSARGVPQETQYF.

The rearrangement uses TRBV13 and TRBJ2-7, with TRBD2 matching over 14 bases. This CDR3 region has 17 residues. Per germline, CDR1 PRHDT and CDR2 FYEKMQ (reference sequence). J gave up 0 bases and V 7 bases, and 8 bases lay outside the gene matches. DNA of the CDR3: TGTGCCAGCACCTGGACTAGCGGGGGGCCTACCTCCTACGAGCAGTACTTC. Its protein product is CASTWTSGGPTSYEQYF.

The gene calls are TRBV20-1 and TRBJ2-1; 7 bases are a match to TRBD2. The CDR3 consists of 17 residues. With V trimmed by 0 bases and J by 4 bases, 12 bases remained unmatched. Germline-derived CDR1 and CDR2 are DFQATT and SNEGSKA (reference sequence). The CDR3 region has the DNA TGCAGTGCTAGAGATAAGCCCAGCGGGGTGACATACAATGAGCAGTTCTTC. It translates to CSARDKPSGVTYNEQFF.

The chain combines TRBV2 with TRBJ2-3; TRBD1 aligns across 7 bases. There are 15 residues in the CDR3. The trim removed 6 bases at V and 5 bases at J, leaving 11 bases unmatched. In germline, CDR1 is SNHLY, CDR2 FYNNEI. In nucleotides, the CDR3 is TGTGCCAGCAGCTACTTGAACAGGGGACAAGATACGCAGTATTTT. Encoded protein: CASSYLNRGQDTQYF.

The chain recombines TRBV20-1 with TRBJ1-2; no firm D call. Trimming left V 2 bases short and J 3 bases short, with 16 bases between. From germline, CDR1 is DFQATT and CDR2 SNEGSKA (reference sequence). The CDR3 runs 15 residues. In nucleotides, the CDR3 is TGCAGTGCTAGACATCCGCCGAACGGAGACTATGGCTACACCTTC. Translated: CSARHPPNGDYGYTF.